The 6 T cell receptor beta chains reported below all come from one sample, sequenced in a study of control samples from healthy donors and cancer patients. Measured with immunoSEQ multiplex PCR; TCRdb has only the in-frame clones, and not every one. The profile shows under 7,500 clones, 76% of them singletons. The sequencing input was formalin-fixed, paraffin-embedded tissue. Receptors were obtained from a male donor with melanoma.

Concerning this clone: A single base separates this from a much larger clone, so it may be a read error. V and J are TRBV7-9 and TRBJ1-1; no clear D gene. This CDR3 contains 13 residues. Germline CDR1 and CDR2: SEHNR and FQNEAQ (reference sequence). CDR3 in amino acids: CASSRTEYTEVFF. DNA for the CDR3: TGTGCCAGCAGCAGGACGGAGTACACTGAAGTTTTCTTT.

The chain uses TRBV7-9 and TRBJ2-3; 7 nucleotides agree with TRBD1. Trimming at V came to 6 bases and at J to 1 base, leaving 7 bases not matched to a gene. Germline V gives CDR1 SEHNR, CDR2 FQNEAQ (reference sequence). This CDR3 has 15 residues. The CDR3 DNA is TGTGCCAGCAGAGAGACCGGGACAGGCACAGATACGCAGTATTTT. It specifies CASRETGTGTDTQYF. The entire variable domain, with the rest obtained from reference TRBV7-9 and TRBJ2-3, is as follows: DTGVSQNPRHKITKRGQNVTFRCDPISEHNRLYWYRQTLGQGPEFLTYFQNEAQLEKSRLLSDRFSAERPKGSFSTLEIQRTEQGDSAMYLCASRETGTGTDTQYFGPGTRLTVL.

The chain is built from TRBV29-1 and TRBJ2-2; 8 nucleotides agree with TRBD2. V was clipped by 5 bases and J by 4 bases; unmatched bases: 6. The germline gives CDR1 SQVTM, CDR2 ANQGSEA. CDR3 length: 14 residues. The DNA of the CDR3 is TGCAGCGTTAGTACTCTAGCGGGCACCGGGGAGCTGTTTTTT. It codes for CSVSTLAGTGELFF.

This clone appeared a single time. The chain uses TRBV12-3 or TRBV12-4 and TRBJ1-1, with D perhaps matching TRBD1 (6 bases). V was shortened by 7 bases and J by 3 bases, with 12 bases between the two germline ends. This CDR3 is 13 amino acids long. The CDR3 loop reads CASTLRGYTEAFF. The CDR3 DNA sequence: TGTGCCAGCACCCTAAGGGGGTACACTGAAGCTTTCTTT.

This clone is medium-sized (0.01 to 0.1%) by share. The sample carries other DNA sequences with the same CDR3. V gene TRBV5-4 combines with J gene TRBJ1-1, with a possible D match to TRBD1 (5 bases). From germline, CDR1 is SGHNT and CDR2 YYREEE (reference sequence). V shed 3 bases and J shed 8 bases, with 11 bases lying between them. This CDR3 contains 12 residues. The CDR3 nucleotides are TGTGCCAGCAGCTCGCTAGGGGTGGAAGCTTTCTTT. Its translation is CASSSLGVEAFF.

The chain is built from TRBV19 and TRBJ2-7; no definite D call. The V gene lost 3 bases and the J gene lost 2 bases, with 11 bases spanning the gap. Germline V gene sequence: CDR1 LNHDA, CDR2 SQIVND (reference sequence). The CDR3 is 14 residues long. The CDR3 loop is CASSIERTAYEQYF. The CDR3 coding sequence is TGTGCCAGTAGTATTGAGAGGACGGCCTACGAGCAGTACTTC.